The clone carrying this T cell receptor (beta chain) was seen a few times. The antigen remains unidentified. This sample is drawn from a study of T-cell memory formation after mild COVID-19. Whole-study results and caveats: Cross-reactive memory appears to have joined, as suggested by some responding clones showing up in pre-infection memory. Mostly located in CM and EM were contracting CD4+ clones, with contracting CD8+ clones located in EMRA.

The germline V gene encodes CDR1 LGHNA and CDR2 YNFKEQ. The CDR3 is 16 amino acids. The junction had 6 bases not matched to a gene; V was cut back by 4 bases and J by 1 base. TCR alpha and TCR beta cDNA libraries with sample barcodes and UMIs came from 5'RACE using constant-segment primers. TCRdb passed the 5' RACE reads through MiXCR, listing each CDR3 protein once. The table has hundreds of thousands of distinct CDR3 sequences, more than 20% seen once. The sequence was collected from an adult woman who had mild COVID-19 (a few samples of this study predate the infection). Cell type and time point are not known. Sample: PBMCs or a T cell subset sorted from them (not recorded which). The rearrangement joins TRBV4-2 to TRBJ2-1; TRBD2 matches 8 bases. The CDR3 coding sequence is TGTGCCAGCAGCCTCAGCGGGAGCTTTTCCTACAATGAGCAGTTCTTC. Translated: CASSLSGSFSYNEQFF.